A single sample gave rise to the 19 T cell receptor beta chains below, sequenced in a study of post-analysis software for immune sequencing data. Included in the TCR beta cDNA libraries were unique molecular identifiers. One entry per CDR3 protein results from TCRdb running MiXCR on the PCR reads. The data hold some 690,000 distinct CDR3 sequences, with 25% to 30% observed a single time. Study-wide results and caveats: Five or six TRBV segments were more frequent in patients than controls; TRBV5-6, TRBV5-1 and TRBV20-1 belonged to this group.

Their antigens are not known. Source material: blood. The receptors were gathered from a girl aged 10-17 years with multiple sclerosis.

The table lists this clonotype with a few counts. This chain connects TRBV29-1 to TRBJ2-5, with D tentatively TRBD1 or TRBD2 (5 bases each). CDR3 length: 11 amino acids. Germline V lookup: CDR1 SQVTM, CDR2 ANQGSEA. With 6 bases removed from V and 5 bases from J, the gap between germline ends came to 10 bases. The CDR3, as DNA: TGCAGCGTGGGGGTCGTGGAGACCCAGTACTTC. It specifies CSVGVVETQYF.

The CDR3 sequence: CASSDSAEGTDTQYF. The DNA of the CDR3 is TGTGCCAGCAGTGACTCTGCCGAGGGGACAGATACGCAGTATTTT. This sequence joins TRBV6-4 and TRBJ2-3; TRBD1 or TRBD2 may be the D gene (5 bases each). The CDR3 runs to 15 residues. CDR1 MRHNA and CDR2 SNTAGT come from the germline V gene. V was cut by 0 bases and J by 3 bases, with 10 bases left in between.

The gene calls are TRBV11-2 and TRBJ2-3; no firm D call. V was clipped by 1 base and J by 0 bases, with 11 bases between them. The CDR3 loop spans 16 amino acids. Germline assignment: CDR1 SGHAT and CDR2 FQNNGV. The CDR3 sequence is CASSLVLRQSTDTQYF. The CDR3 DNA reads as TGTGCCAGCAGCTTAGTTCTTCGGCAGAGCACAGATACGCAGTATTTT. Variable domain in full (rest from reference TRBV11-2 and TRBJ2-3): EAGVAQSPRYKIIEKRQSVAFWCNPISGHATLYWYQQILGQGPKLLIQFQNNGVVDDSQLPKDRFSAERLKGVDSTLKIQPAKLEDSAVYLCASSLVLRQSTDTQYFGPGTRLTVL.

The gene calls are TRBV9 and TRBJ1-1, with 10 bases lining up with TRBD1. Germline V gene sequence: CDR1 SGDLS, CDR2 YYNGEE. The ends lost 2 bases at V and 1 base at J; junction bases unmatched: 2. This CDR3 is 15 amino acids long. CDR3 residues: CASSVRDRGNTEAFF. In DNA, the CDR3 is TGTGCCAGCAGCGTCAGGGACAGGGGGAACACTGAAGCTTTCTTT.

In DNA, the CDR3 is TGTGCCAGCTCGCCCGGACAGGGAATATCACCCCTCCACTTT. As protein: CASSPGQGISPLHF. The gene calls are TRBV18 and TRBJ1-6, with 8 nucleotides matching TRBD1. J gave up 10 bases and V 6 bases, and 8 bases lay outside the gene matches. CDR1 is KGHSH, CDR2 LQKENI, per germline. This CDR3 region has 14 residues. Combining the CDR3 with reference TRBV18 and TRBJ1-6 gives the whole variable domain NAGVMQNPRHLVRRRGQEARLRCSPMKGHSHVYWYRQLPEEGLKFMVYLQKENIIDESGMPKERFSAEFPKEGPSILRIQQVVRGDSAAYFCASSPGQGISPLHFGNGTRLTVT.

Points on this clonotype: A read error may produce the germline difference seen at one junction end. V gene TRBV5-1 combines with J gene TRBJ2-3; D tentatively reads TRBD1 or TRBD2 (6 bases each). Germline assignment: CDR1 SGHRS and CDR2 YFSETQ. The CDR3 totals 14 residues. CDR3 DNA sequence: TGCGCCAGCAGCGAGGGGGGATGGGCAGATATGCAGTATTTT. Translated: CASSEGGWADMQYF.

This chain joins TRBV29-1 and TRBJ2-1; 14 positions agree with TRBD2. Germline CDR1 and CDR2: SQVTM and ANQGSEA. The junction had 4 bases not matched to a gene; V was cut back by 3 bases and J by 3 bases. CDR3 length: 16 amino acids. In nucleotides, the CDR3 is TGCAGCGTTGACGGGACTAGCGGGAGACGCTACAATGAGCAGTTCTTC. Protein product: CSVDGTSGRRYNEQFF.

This clonotype came up a few times. The chain combines TRBV15 with TRBJ2-1; D gene unclear. Trimming removed 1 base from V and 7 bases from J, with 5 bases in between. The CDR3 is made up of 12 amino acids. From germline, CDR1 is LNHNV and CDR2 YYDKDF (reference sequence). The CDR3 DNA reads TGTGCCACCAGCAGAGGGTCGAATGAGCAGTTCTTC. The encoded protein is CATSRGSNEQFF.

This clonotype was observed a few times. CDR3 residues: CASSWGGLASRETQYF. The DNA for the CDR3 is TGTGCCAGCAGCTGGGGGGGACTAGCGAGTAGAGAGACCCAGTACTTC. The chain has TRBV7-9 and TRBJ2-5; 10 positions match TRBD2. Trimming removed 4 bases from V and 4 bases from J; junction bases left unmatched: 9. Germline values: CDR1 SEHNR, CDR2 FQNEAQ (reference sequence). This CDR3 comprises 16 residues.

The J gene is TRBJ1-2, the V gene TRBV6-5; TRBD1 matches at 9 bases. Per the germline V gene, CDR1 is MNHEY and CDR2 is SVGAGI. V lost 6 bases, J lost 3 bases, and 11 bases stayed unmatched. This CDR3 region has 16 residues. The DNA of the CDR3 is TGTGCCAGCAGCCCGGACAGGGGACGACCATACTATGGCTACACCTTC. Amino acids: CASSPDRGRPYYGYTF.

The chain carries TRBV2 and TRBJ1-5; possibly TRBD1 for D (6 bases). The CDR3 runs 14 residues. The germline V and J ends were trimmed by 10 bases and 4 bases, with 17 bases remaining between them. In germline, CDR1 is SNHLY, CDR2 FYNNEI. CDR3 in amino acids: CATGAVDENQPQHF. CDR3 sequence (DNA): TGTGCCACAGGGGCGGTGGACGAAAATCAGCCCCAGCATTTT.

This chain uses TRBV7-9 with TRBJ2-4, with no clear D. The CDR3 loop spans 14 amino acids. V was cut by 4 bases and J by 7 bases, with 14 bases left in between. Germline V gene sequence: CDR1 SEHNR, CDR2 FQNEAQ (reference sequence). The CDR3 sequence is CASSSWTEPNIQYF. The CDR3 nucleotides read TGTGCCAGCAGCTCTTGGACGGAGCCGAACATTCAGTACTTC. The full variable domain, with the rest looked up from reference TRBV7-9 and TRBJ2-4, is DTGVSQNPRHKITKRGQNVTFRCDPISEHNRLYWYRQTLGQGPEFLTYFQNEAQLEKSRLLSDRFSAERPKGSFSTLEIQRTEQGDSAMYLCASSSWTEPNIQYFGAGTRLSVL.

This clonotype was recorded a few times. CDR3 loop: CASSFGLRTVDTQYF. The CDR3, as DNA: TGCGCCAGCAGCTTTGGGTTGCGTACGGTAGATACGCAGTATTTT. The chain combines TRBV5-1 with TRBJ2-3; D is unclear. The V end was cut by 2 bases, the J end by 5 bases, with 15 bases between. Looked up from germline, CDR1 is SGHRS and CDR2 is YFSETQ. The CDR3 is 15 residues long.

V is TRBV5-1 and J is TRBJ2-5, with D possibly TRBD1 on 5 matching bases. V shed 3 bases and J shed 2 bases, with 17 bases lying between them. This CDR3 has 16 amino acids. CDR1 and CDR2 (germline): SGHRS, YFSETQ. CDR3 loop: CASSSGLMGPQETQYF. The CDR3 nucleotides are TGCGCCAGCAGCTCGGGCCTAATGGGGCCGCAAGAGACCCAGTACTTC.

Only a few counts were recorded for this clonotype. The CDR3 here is CASSPMGSGQGQYEQYF. CDR3 bases: TGTGCCAGCAGCCCCATGGGTTCGGGACAGGGACAGTACGAGCAGTACTTC. The chain joins TRBV9 to TRBJ2-4; TRBD1 aligns across 9 bases. The tail of the sequence fits TRBJ2-7 better, so the J call may be wrong. Per the germline V gene, CDR1 is SGDLS and CDR2 is YYNGEE. CDR3 length: 17 amino acids.

The V call is TRBV4-3, the J call TRBJ2-2; D gene ambiguous. V was cut by 1 base and J by 4 bases, with 7 bases left in between. Germline V gene sequence: CDR1 LGHNA, CDR2 YSLEER. The CDR3 totals 14 residues. CDR3 nucleotide sequence: TGCGCCAGCAGCCAAGGACGGACCACCGGGGAGCTGTTTTTT. It is translated as CASSQGRTTGELFF.

Turning to this clonotype: At one end, the junction sequence differs from germline, possibly due to a read error. The V call is TRBV7-7, the J call TRBJ2-1; TRBD1 matches at 9 bases. CDR1 and CDR2 (germline): SSHAT, FNYEAQ (reference sequence). The CDR3 is 16 amino acids. Written as DNA, the CDR3 is TGTGCTAGCAGCCGAAGACTACCGGGACAGGGAGAGGAACAGTTCTTC. Residues: CASSRRLPGQGEEQFF. The whole variable domain, remainder taken from reference TRBV7-7 and TRBJ2-1, is GAGVSQSPRYKVTKRGQDVTLRCDPISSHATLYWYQQALGQGPEFLTYFNYEAQPDKSGLPSDRFSAERPEGSISTLTIQRTEQRDSAMYRCASSRRLPGQGEEQFFGPGTRLTVL.

This clonotype was observed at least ten times. The J gene is TRBJ2-5, the V gene TRBV4-1; 11 nucleotides line up with TRBD2. V trimming: 4 bases; J trimming: 5 bases; junction bases outside the gene matches: 3. The CDR3 spans 14 residues. Germline CDR1 and CDR2: MGHRA and YSYEKL. The CDR3 sequence is CASSPASGGETQYF. The CDR3 DNA reads TGCGCCAGCAGCCCGGCTAGCGGGGGGGAGACCCAGTACTTC.

V and J are TRBV24-1 and TRBJ1-2, with D unclear. Germline CDR1 and CDR2: KGHDR and SFDVKD. The CDR3 is 14 amino acids. V dropped 3 bases and J dropped 1 base, with 8 bases sitting between them. The CDR3 coding sequence is TGTGCCACCAGTGATGACGGATATAACTATGGCTACACCTTC. Translating gives CATSDDGYNYGYTF.